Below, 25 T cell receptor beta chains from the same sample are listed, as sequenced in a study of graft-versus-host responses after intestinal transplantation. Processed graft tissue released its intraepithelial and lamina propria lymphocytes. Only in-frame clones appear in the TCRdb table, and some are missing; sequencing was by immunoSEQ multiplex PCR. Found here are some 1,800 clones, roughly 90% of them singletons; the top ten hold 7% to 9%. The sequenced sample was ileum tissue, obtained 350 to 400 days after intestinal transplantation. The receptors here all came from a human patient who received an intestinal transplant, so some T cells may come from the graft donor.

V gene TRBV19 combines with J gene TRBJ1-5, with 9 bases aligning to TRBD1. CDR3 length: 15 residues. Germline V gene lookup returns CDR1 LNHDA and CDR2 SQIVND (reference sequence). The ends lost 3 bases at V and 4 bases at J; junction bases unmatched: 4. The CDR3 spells CASSMGQGGNQPQHF. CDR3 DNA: TGTGCCAGTAGTATGGGACAGGGTGGGAATCAGCCCCAGCATTTT. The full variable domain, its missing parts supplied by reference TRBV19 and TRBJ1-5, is DGGITQSPKYLFRKEGQNVTLSCEQNLNHDAMYWYRQDPGQGLRLIYYSQIVNDFQKGDIAEGYSVSREKKESFPLTVTSAQKNPTAFYLCASSMGQGGNQPQHFGDGTRLSIL.

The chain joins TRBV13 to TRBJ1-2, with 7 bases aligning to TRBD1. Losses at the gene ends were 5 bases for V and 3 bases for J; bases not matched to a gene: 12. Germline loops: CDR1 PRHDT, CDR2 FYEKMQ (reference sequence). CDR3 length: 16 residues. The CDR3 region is CASSPDGTVTYYGYTF. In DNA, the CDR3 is TGTGCCAGCAGCCCGGATGGGACAGTTACTTACTATGGCTACACCTTC.

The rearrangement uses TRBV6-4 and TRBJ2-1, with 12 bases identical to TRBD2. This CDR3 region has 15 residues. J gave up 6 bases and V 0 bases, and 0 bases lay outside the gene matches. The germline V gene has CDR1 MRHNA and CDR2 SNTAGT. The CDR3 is CASSDSTSGSNEQFF. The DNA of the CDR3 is TGTGCCAGCAGTGACTCGACTAGCGGGAGCAATGAGCAGTTCTTC.

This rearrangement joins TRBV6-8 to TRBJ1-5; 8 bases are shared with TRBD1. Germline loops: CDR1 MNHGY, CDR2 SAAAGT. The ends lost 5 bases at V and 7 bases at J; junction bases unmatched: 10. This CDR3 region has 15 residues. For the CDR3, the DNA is TGTGCCAGCAGTGAATCGACAGGGGCCGACCAGCCCCAGCATTTT. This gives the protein CASSESTGADQPQHF.

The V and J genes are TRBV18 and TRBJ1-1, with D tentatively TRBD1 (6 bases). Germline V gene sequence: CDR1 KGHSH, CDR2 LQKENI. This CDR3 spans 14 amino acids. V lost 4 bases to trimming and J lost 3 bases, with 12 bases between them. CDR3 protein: CASSRDPGDTEAFF. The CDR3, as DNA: TGTGCCAGCTCACGGGACCCAGGGGACACTGAAGCTTTCTTT.

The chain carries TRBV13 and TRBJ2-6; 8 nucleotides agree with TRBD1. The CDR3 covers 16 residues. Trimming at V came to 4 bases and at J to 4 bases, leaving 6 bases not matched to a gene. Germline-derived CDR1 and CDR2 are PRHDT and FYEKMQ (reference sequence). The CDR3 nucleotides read TGTGCCAGCAGCTCGACAGGGGTTCGCGGGGCCAACGTCCTGACTTTC. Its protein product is CASSSTGVRGANVLTF.

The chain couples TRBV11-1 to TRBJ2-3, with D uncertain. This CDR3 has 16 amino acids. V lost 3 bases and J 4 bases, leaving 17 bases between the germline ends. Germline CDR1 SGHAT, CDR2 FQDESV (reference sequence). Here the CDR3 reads CASSLRPSVYPDTQYF. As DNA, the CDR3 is TGTGCCAGCAGCTTGAGGCCTTCAGTATATCCAGATACGCAGTATTTT.

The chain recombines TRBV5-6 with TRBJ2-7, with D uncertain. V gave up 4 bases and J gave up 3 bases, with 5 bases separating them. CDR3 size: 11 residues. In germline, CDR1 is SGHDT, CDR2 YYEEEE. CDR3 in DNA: TGTGCCAGCAGCCGAAACTACGAGCAGTACTTC. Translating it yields CASSRNYEQYF.

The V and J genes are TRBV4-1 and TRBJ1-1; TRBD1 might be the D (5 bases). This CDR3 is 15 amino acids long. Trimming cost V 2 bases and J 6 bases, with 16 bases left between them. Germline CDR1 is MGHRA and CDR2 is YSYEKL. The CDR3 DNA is TGCGCCAGCAGCCAACCTAGGGGCGGTCTCGCTGAAGCTTTCTTT. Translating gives CASSQPRGGLAEAFF.

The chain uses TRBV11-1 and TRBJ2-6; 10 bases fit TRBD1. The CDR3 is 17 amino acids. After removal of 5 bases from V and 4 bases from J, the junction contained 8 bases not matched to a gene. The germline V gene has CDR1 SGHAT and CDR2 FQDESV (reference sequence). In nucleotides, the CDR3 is TGTGCCAGCAGCCCCCGGGACAGGGGATCAGGGGCCAACGTCCTGACTTTC. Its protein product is CASSPRDRGSGANVLTF.

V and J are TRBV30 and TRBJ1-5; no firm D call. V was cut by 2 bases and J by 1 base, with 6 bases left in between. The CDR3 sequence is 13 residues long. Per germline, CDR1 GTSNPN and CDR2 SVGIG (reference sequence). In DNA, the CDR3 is TGTGCCTGGAGTCTTGACAGCAATCAGCCCCAGCATTTT. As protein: CAWSLDSNQPQHF.

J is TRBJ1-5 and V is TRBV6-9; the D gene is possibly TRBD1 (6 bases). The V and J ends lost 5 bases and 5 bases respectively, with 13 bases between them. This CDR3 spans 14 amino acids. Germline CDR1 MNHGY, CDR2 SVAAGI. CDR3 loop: CASSDGDTHQPQHF. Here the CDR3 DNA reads TGTGCCAGCAGTGATGGGGACACACATCAGCCCCAGCATTTT.

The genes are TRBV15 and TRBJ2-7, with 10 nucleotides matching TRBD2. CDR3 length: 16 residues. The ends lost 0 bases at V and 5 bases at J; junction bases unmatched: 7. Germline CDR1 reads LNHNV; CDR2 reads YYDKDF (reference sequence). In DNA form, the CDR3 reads TGTGCCACCAGCAGAGATCCAGCGGGGGGGCCCGACGAGCAGTACTTC. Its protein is CATSRDPAGGPDEQYF.

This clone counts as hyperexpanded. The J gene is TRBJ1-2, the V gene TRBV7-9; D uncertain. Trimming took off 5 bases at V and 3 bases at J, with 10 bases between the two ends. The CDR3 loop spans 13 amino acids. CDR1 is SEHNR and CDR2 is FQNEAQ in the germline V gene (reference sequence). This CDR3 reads CASSGNTYYGYTF. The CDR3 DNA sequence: TGTGCCAGCAGCGGTAACACCTACTATGGCTACACCTTC.

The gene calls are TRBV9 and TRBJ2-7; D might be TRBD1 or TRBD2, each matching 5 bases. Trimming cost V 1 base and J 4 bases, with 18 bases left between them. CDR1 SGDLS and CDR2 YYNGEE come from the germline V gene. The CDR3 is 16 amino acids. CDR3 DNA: TGTGCCAGCAGCGTATGGGGCGGGCGGTTTCCTTACGAGCAGTACTTC. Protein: CASSVWGGRFPYEQYF.

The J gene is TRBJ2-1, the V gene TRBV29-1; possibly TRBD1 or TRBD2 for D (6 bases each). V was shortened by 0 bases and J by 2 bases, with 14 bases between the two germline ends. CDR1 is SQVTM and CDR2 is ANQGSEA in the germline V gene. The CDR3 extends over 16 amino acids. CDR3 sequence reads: CSVEDLLRGPYNEQFF. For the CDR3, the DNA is TGCAGCGTTGAAGATCTACTACGGGGGCCCTACAATGAGCAGTTCTTC.

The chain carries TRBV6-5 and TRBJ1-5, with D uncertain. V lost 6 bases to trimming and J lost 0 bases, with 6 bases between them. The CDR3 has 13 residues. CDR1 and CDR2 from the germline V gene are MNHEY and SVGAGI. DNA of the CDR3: TGTGCCAGCAGCCCTTATAGCAATCAGCCCCAGCATTTT. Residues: CASSPYSNQPQHF.

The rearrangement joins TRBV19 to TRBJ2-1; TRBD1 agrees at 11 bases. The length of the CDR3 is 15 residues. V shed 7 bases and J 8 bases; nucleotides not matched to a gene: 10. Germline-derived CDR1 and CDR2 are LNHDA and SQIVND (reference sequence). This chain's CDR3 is CASKDGQGARDEQFF. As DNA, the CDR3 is TGTGCCAGTAAAGACGGACAGGGGGCTCGGGATGAGCAGTTCTTC.

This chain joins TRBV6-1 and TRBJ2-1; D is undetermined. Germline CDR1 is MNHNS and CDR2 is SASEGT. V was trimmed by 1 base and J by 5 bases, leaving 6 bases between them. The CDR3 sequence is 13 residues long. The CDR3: CASSEGAHNEQFF. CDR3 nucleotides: TGTGCCAGCAGTGAAGGAGCCCACAATGAGCAGTTCTTC.

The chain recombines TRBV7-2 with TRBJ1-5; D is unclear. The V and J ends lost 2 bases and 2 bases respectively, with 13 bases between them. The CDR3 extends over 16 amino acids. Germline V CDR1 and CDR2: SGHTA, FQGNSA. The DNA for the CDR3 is TGTGCCAGCAGCTTATTTGGACCCTATGGCAATCAGCCCCAGCATTTT. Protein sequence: CASSLFGPYGNQPQHF. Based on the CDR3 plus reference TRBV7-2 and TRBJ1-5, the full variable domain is GAGVSQSPSNKVTEKGKDVELRCDPISGHTALYWYRQSLGQGLEFLIYFQGNSAPDKSGLPSDRFSAERTGGSVSTLTIQRTQQEDSAVYLCASSLFGPYGNQPQHFGDGTRLSIL.

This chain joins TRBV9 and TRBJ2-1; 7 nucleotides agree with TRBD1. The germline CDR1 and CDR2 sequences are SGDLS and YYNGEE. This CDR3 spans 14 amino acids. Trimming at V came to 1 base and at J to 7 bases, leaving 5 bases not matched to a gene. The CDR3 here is CASSVQGDLNEQFF. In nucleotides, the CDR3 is TGTGCCAGCAGCGTACAGGGGGATTTGAATGAGCAGTTCTTC.

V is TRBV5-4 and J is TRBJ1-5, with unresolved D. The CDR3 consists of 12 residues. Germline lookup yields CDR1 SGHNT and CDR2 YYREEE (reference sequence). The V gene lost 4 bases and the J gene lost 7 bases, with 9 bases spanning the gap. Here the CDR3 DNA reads TGTGCCAGCAGCACCCCAGGACAGCCCCAGCATTTT. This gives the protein CASSTPGQPQHF.

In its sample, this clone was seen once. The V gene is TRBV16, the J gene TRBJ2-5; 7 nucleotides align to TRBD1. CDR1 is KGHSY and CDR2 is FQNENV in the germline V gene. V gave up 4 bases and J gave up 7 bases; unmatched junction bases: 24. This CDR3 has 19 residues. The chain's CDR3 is CASSRGTASRQPAPATQYF. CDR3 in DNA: TGTGCCAGCAGCCGAGGGACAGCCTCCCGACAGCCCGCGCCGGCGACCCAGTACTTC.

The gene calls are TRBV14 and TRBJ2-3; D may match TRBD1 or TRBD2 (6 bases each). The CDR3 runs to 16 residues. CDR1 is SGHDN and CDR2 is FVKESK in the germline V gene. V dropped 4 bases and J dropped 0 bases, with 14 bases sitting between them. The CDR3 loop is CASSLPGEESTDTQYF. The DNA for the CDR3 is TGTGCCAGCAGCCTTCCAGGGGAGGAGAGCACAGATACGCAGTATTTT.

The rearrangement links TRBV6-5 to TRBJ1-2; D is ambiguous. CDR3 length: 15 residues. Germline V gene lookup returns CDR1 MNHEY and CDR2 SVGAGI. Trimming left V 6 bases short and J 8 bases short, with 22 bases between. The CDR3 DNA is TGTGCCAGCAGCTACCACGGGGTAACGGATCGAGGCTACACCTTC. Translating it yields CASSYHGVTDRGYTF.